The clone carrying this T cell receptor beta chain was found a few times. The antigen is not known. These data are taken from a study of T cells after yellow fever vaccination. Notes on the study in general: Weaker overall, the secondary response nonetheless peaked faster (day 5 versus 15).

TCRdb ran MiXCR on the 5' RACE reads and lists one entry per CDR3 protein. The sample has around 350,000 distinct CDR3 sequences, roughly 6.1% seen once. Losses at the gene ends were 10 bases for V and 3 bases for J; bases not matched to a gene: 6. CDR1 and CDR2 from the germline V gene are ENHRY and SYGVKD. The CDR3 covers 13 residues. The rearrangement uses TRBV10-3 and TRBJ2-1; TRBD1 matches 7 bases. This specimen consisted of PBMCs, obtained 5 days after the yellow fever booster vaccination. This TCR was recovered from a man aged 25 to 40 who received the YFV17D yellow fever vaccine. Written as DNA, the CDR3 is TGTGCCACCCGGGACAGCAACTACAATGAGCAGTTCTTC. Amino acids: CATRDSNYNEQFF.